One TCR beta chain is described in this entry. Its antigen is not identified. This specimen comes from a study of blood T cells in healthy people across ages. A second PCR of 7 to 11 cycles used a sample-barcoded 5' primer and a J-beta primer mix. Using its own MiXCR run on the 5' RACE reads, TCRdb lists one record per CDR3 protein. This sample has about 800,000 distinct CDR3 sequences, with roughly 60% found just once. Those donating, healthy Caucasian individuals from Russia, were aged roughly 6 to 100. Study conclusions and caveats: The CMV status of each donor remained undetermined, and this could have confounded shifts in expanded clonotypes.

The receptor was isolated from a man younger than 40 in good health. Sample: blood.

This chain's CDR3 is CSAREGGGDSGNTIYF. DNA for the CDR3: TGCAGTGCTAGAGAGGGCGGCGGAGACTCCGGAAACACCATATATTTT. The rearrangement joins TRBV20-1 to TRBJ1-3; D not resolved. Trimming took off 0 bases at V and 4 bases at J, with 16 bases between the two ends. Germline V gene data show CDR1 as DFQATT and CDR2 as SNEGSKA (reference sequence). The CDR3 spans 16 residues.